The 27 T cell receptor beta chains reported below all come from one sample, sequenced in a study of siplizumab effects on memory and regulatory T cells. The method was immunoSEQ multiplex PCR; TCRdb's version includes in-frame clones alone and lacks a portion of them. The sample lists about 87,000 clones, more than 80% occurring once. The sample taken for sequencing was CD4+ T cells sorted from blood. All receptors derive from a human donor in good health.

The chain recombines TRBV28 with TRBJ2-1; 8 nucleotides line up with TRBD2. This CDR3 has 15 residues. The germline gives CDR1 MDHEN, CDR2 SYDVKM. V shed 1 base and J 7 bases; nucleotides not matched to a gene: 6. CDR3 sequence (DNA): TGTGCCAGCAGTTTATACGGGACTAGAAAGAATGAGCAGTTCTTC. Encoded protein: CASSLYGTRKNEQFF.

The chain is built from TRBV11-2 and TRBJ2-3; D not resolved. V shed 5 bases and J shed 3 bases, with 6 bases lying between them. This CDR3 is 12 amino acids long. Germline CDR1 is SGHAT and CDR2 is FQNNGV. DNA of the CDR3: TGTGCCAGCAGCCACCTTACAGATACGCAGTATTTT. Translation: CASSHLTDTQYF.

The chain couples TRBV5-1 to TRBJ1-1; no definite D call. Germline V CDR1 and CDR2: SGHRS, YFSETQ. CDR3 length: 15 amino acids. V lost 0 bases, J lost 0 bases, and 9 bases lay in between. CDR3 sequence: CASSLGVPMNTEAFF. The CDR3 bases are TGCGCCAGCAGCTTGGGAGTTCCGATGAACACTGAAGCTTTCTTT.

The rearrangement links TRBV30 to TRBJ2-3, with D possibly being TRBD2 (6 bases). V lost 7 bases, J lost 4 bases, and 12 bases lay in between. The CDR3 length is 12 residues. Germline V gives CDR1 GTSNPN, CDR2 SVGIG (reference sequence). DNA of the CDR3: TGTGCCTCGGGGGAGTACTCAGATACGCAGTATTTT. It specifies CASGEYSDTQYF.

The chain recombines TRBV15 with TRBJ1-3; D is uncertain. Germline CDR1 and CDR2: LNHNV and YYDKDF (reference sequence). This CDR3 spans 15 amino acids. Trimming pared 1 base from V and 3 bases from J, leaving 10 bases between. DNA for the CDR3: TGTGCCACCAGCAGAGGGAGAGGATATGGAAACACCATATATTTT. It translates to CATSRGRGYGNTIYF.

V is TRBV6-6 and J is TRBJ2-7; the match to TRBD1 covers 7 bases. CDR1 is MNHNY and CDR2 is SVGAGI in the germline V gene (reference sequence). The CDR3 has 14 residues. Losses at the gene ends were 2 bases for V and 2 bases for J; bases not matched to a gene: 3. The CDR3 region has the DNA TGTGCCAGCAGTTACCGGGACAGAGCCTACGAGCAGTACTTC. Translated: CASSYRDRAYEQYF.

This clone was counted once. The gene calls are TRBV11-3 and TRBJ2-4; 9 bases are a match to TRBD2. This CDR3 comprises 16 residues. Germline values: CDR1 SGHNT, CDR2 YENEEA. V dropped 4 bases and J dropped 9; count of bases not matched to a gene: 13. The DNA for the CDR3 is TGTGCCAGCAGCTCGCCGTACGCGGGAGGGCCGGTCATTCAGTACTTC. Translating it yields CASSSPYAGGPVIQYF.

In DNA form, the CDR3 reads TGTGCCAGCAGTTTACCCCAGGGGCAAGTCAATGAGCAGTTCTTC. It specifies CASSLPQGQVNEQFF. V and J are TRBV28 and TRBJ2-1; D possibly corresponds to TRBD1 (6 bases). This CDR3 is 15 amino acids long. CDR1 MDHEN and CDR2 SYDVKM come from the germline V gene. Trimming cost V 2 bases and J 6 bases, with 14 bases left between them.

CDR3: CAISRPGGETQYF. CDR3 bases: TGTGCCATCAGTCGACCTGGAGGAGAGACCCAGTACTTC. The J gene is TRBJ2-5, the V gene TRBV10-3; a weak D match, TRBD2 (5 bases). The CDR3 runs 13 residues. The germline V gene has CDR1 ENHRY and CDR2 SYGVKD. Between the trimmed V and J ends, which lost 5 bases and 4 bases, there was a span of 11 bases.

This chain links TRBV10-3 with TRBJ2-5; no firm D call. Trimming took 3 bases from V and 1 from J, leaving 6 bases between them. Germline CDR1 and CDR2: ENHRY and SYGVKD. The CDR3 is 13 amino acids. CDR3 residues: CAISEGSQETQYF. As DNA, the CDR3 is TGTGCCATCAGTGAAGGCAGCCAAGAGACCCAGTACTTC.

This clone was found once. The rearrangement links TRBV10-3 to TRBJ2-2; 7 bases are a match to TRBD2. CDR1 and CDR2 (germline): ENHRY, SYGVKD. CDR3 length: 16 amino acids. The V and J ends lost 4 bases and 4 bases, in that order; junction bases with no gene match: 9. This chain's CDR3 is CAISAREGMGTGELFF. CDR3 bases: TGTGCCATCAGTGCTAGGGAGGGGATGGGCACCGGGGAGCTGTTTTTT.

In its sample, this clone was seen once. The chain employs TRBV30 and TRBJ2-7; 13 bases map to TRBD2. The trim removed 4 bases at V and 4 bases at J, leaving 10 bases unmatched. Germline V gene data show CDR1 as GTSNPN and CDR2 as SVGIG (reference sequence). The CDR3 totals 16 residues. CDR3 nucleotides: TGTGCCTGGAATCCCCTGACTAGCGGGAGGAGGTACGAGCAGTACTTC. This gives the protein CAWNPLTSGRRYEQYF.

The rearrangement links TRBV11-3 to TRBJ2-1, with TRBD2 as a possible D gene (5 bases). CDR1 and CDR2 (germline): SGHNT, YENEEA. CDR3 size: 15 residues. The V gene lost 3 bases and the J gene lost 5 bases, with 14 bases spanning the gap. The chain's CDR3 is CASSLPQAVHNEQFF. In DNA, the CDR3 is TGTGCCAGCAGCTTGCCCCAAGCGGTACACAATGAGCAGTTCTTC. Complete variable domain (other parts from reference TRBV11-3 and TRBJ2-1): EAGVVQSPRYKIIEKKQPVAFWCNPISGHNTLYWYLQNLGQGPELLIRYENEEAVDDSQLPKDRFSAERLKGVDSTLKIQPAELGDSAVYLCASSLPQAVHNEQFFGPGTRLTVL.

The V and J genes are TRBV9 and TRBJ2-2; D gene uncertain. Germline assignment: CDR1 SGDLS and CDR2 YYNGEE. V was cut by 4 bases and J by 3 bases, with 4 bases left in between. The CDR3 is 12 amino acids. The CDR3 loop reads CASSPHTGELFF. The CDR3 coding sequence is TGTGCCAGCAGCCCCCACACCGGGGAGCTGTTTTTT.

This chain links TRBV28 with TRBJ2-3; 9 bases match TRBD1. After removal of 5 bases from V and 8 bases from J, the junction contained 5 bases not matched to a gene. CDR3 length: 13 residues. Germline V gene sequence: CDR1 MDHEN, CDR2 SYDVKM. CDR3 residues: CASSVQGAGTQYF. The DNA of the CDR3 is TGTGCCAGCAGTGTACAGGGGGCAGGTACGCAGTATTTT.

This chain connects TRBV5-8 to TRBJ2-2; D ambiguous. Germline CDR1 and CDR2: SGHTS and YDEGEE. Trimming took 3 bases from V and 3 from J, leaving 9 bases between them. The CDR3 spans 14 residues. In DNA form, the CDR3 reads TGTGCCAGCAGCTCTAGAGAATACACCGGGGAGCTGTTTTTT. This translates into CASSSREYTGELFF.

J is TRBJ2-3 and V is TRBV5-6; D uncertain. Germline loops: CDR1 SGHDT, CDR2 YYEEEE. V was pared by 6 bases and J by 2 bases, with 10 bases between. The CDR3 is 13 residues long. CDR3 in DNA: TGTGCCAGCACCCGACTGAACACAGATACGCAGTATTTT. This sequence encodes CASTRLNTDTQYF. The whole variable domain, remainder taken from reference TRBV5-6 and TRBJ2-3, is DAGVTQSPTHLIKTRGQQVTLRCSPKSGHDTVSWYQQALGQGPQFIFQYYEEEERQRGNFPDRFSGHQFPNYSSELNVNALLLGDSALYLCASTRLNTDTQYFGPGTRLTVL.

This clone showed up just a few times. Other DNA sequences in the sample encode the same CDR3. V gene TRBV7-8 combines with J gene TRBJ2-5; 10 bases fit TRBD2. The junction had 11 bases not matched to a gene; V was cut back by 5 bases and J by 5 bases. The CDR3 runs to 16 residues. In germline, CDR1 is SGHVS, CDR2 FQNEAQ. The CDR3 here is CASSPLAGQIGETQYF. CDR3 in DNA: TGTGCCAGCAGCCCACTAGCGGGACAGATCGGGGAGACCCAGTACTTC.

The rearrangement uses TRBV5-1 and TRBJ1-4; no clear D gene. Germline V CDR1 and CDR2: SGHRS, YFSETQ. V shed 4 bases and J shed 2 bases, with 15 bases lying between them. The CDR3 extends over 16 amino acids. CDR3 amino acids: CASSPLPGSTNEKLFF. CDR3 sequence (DNA): TGCGCCAGCAGCCCCCTCCCGGGGAGCACTAATGAAAAACTGTTTTTT.

The genes are TRBV2 and TRBJ2-5; 7 nucleotides line up with TRBD1. V lost 8 bases, J lost 7 bases, and 19 bases stayed unmatched. The CDR3 loop spans 16 amino acids. Germline CDR1 reads SNHLY; CDR2 reads FYNNEI. CDR3 in amino acids: CASLVGLEAPGGTQYF. Written as DNA, the CDR3 is TGTGCCAGCCTGGTTGGTTTGGAAGCGCCAGGGGGGACCCAGTACTTC.

This rearrangement joins TRBV7-2 to TRBJ2-7; 15 positions match TRBD2. The CDR3 contains 18 residues. The trim removed 1 base at V and 3 bases at J, leaving 7 bases unmatched. In germline, CDR1 is SGHTA, CDR2 FQGNSA. CDR3 sequence: CASSLVGGLAGGIYEQYF. The CDR3 nucleotides are TGTGCCAGCAGCTTAGTAGGGGGACTAGCGGGAGGAATCTACGAGCAGTACTTC.

The J gene is TRBJ1-1, the V gene TRBV5-1, with D unclear. V gave up 3 bases and J gave up 4 bases, with 19 bases separating them. The CDR3 has 16 amino acids. Germline V gives CDR1 SGHRS, CDR2 YFSETQ. The CDR3 is CASSWVLEGKVTEAFF. The CDR3 DNA follows: TGCGCCAGCAGCTGGGTGTTGGAGGGAAAGGTCACTGAAGCTTTCTTT.

The chain uses TRBV19 and TRBJ2-2; weak D call: TRBD2 (6 bases). This CDR3 spans 15 amino acids. The germline V and J ends were trimmed by 7 bases and 5 bases, with 17 bases remaining between them. Germline-derived CDR1 and CDR2 are LNHDA and SQIVND (reference sequence). The CDR3 DNA sequence: TGTGCCAGTAACGAAGGTAGCGGAATGACCGGGGAGCTGTTTTTT. Translated, it gives CASNEGSGMTGELFF.

CDR3 bases: TGTGCCAGCTCACCCCGTTCAGGGGGTGATTCACCCCTCCACTTT. It translates to CASSPRSGGDSPLHF. The chain has TRBV18 and TRBJ1-6; 7 positions match TRBD1. This CDR3 is built from 15 residues. Germline-derived CDR1 and CDR2 are KGHSH and LQKENI. V lost 3 bases, J lost 8 bases, and 7 bases stayed unmatched.

This rearrangement joins TRBV7-3 to TRBJ2-1; 7 bases line up with TRBD2. Germline V gene data show CDR1 as SGHTA and CDR2 as FQGTGA. The CDR3 has 15 amino acids. After removal of 1 base from V and 5 bases from J, the junction contained 5 bases not matched to a gene. CDR3 sequence: CASSLSGSSHNEQFF. CDR3 DNA: TGTGCCAGCAGCTTAAGCGGGAGTAGCCACAATGAGCAGTTCTTC.

V and J are TRBV30 and TRBJ2-7, with no clear D. The ends were cut back, 3 bases at V and 1 base at J, with 13 bases in the middle. This CDR3 has 14 residues. Germline V lookup: CDR1 GTSNPN, CDR2 SVGIG (reference sequence). CDR3 sequence (DNA): TGTGCCTGGAGGGGTTTTGGCAATTCCTACGAGCAGTACTTC. As protein: CAWRGFGNSYEQYF.

This sequence joins TRBV19 and TRBJ1-1, with 10 nucleotides matching TRBD1. V was pared by 6 bases and J by 3 bases, with 7 bases of the junction left unmatched. The CDR3 length is 15 residues. CDR1 is LNHDA and CDR2 is SQIVND in the germline V gene (reference sequence). Written as DNA, the CDR3 is TGTGCCAGTAGAGACAGGGGGCGTGGGTACACTGAAGCTTTCTTT. It encodes CASRDRGRGYTEAFF.